This entry concerns a single T cell receptor beta chain. It was with unique molecular identifiers that the TCRbeta library was prepared. TCRdb independently ran MiXCR on the PCR reads; one entry per CDR3 protein. This sample has about 350,000 distinct CDR3 sequences, with 13% found just once. The entry originates in a study of T-cell reconstitution after alpha-beta-depleted transplantation in children. Trimming shortened V by 4 bases and J by 10 bases, and 11 bases separated the two germline ends. This CDR3 is built from 13 residues. The V call is TRBV12-3 or TRBV12-4, the J call TRBJ1-6; unclear D gene. Sequencing was performed on PBMCs, taken from the stem cell graft. The source of this sequence is a human donor who donated a stem cell graft to a child with Fanconi anemia. The CDR3 bases are TGTGCCAGCAGTTCGCGGGTCCGCTCACCCCTCCACTTT. This gives the protein CASSSRVRSPLHF.